These T cell receptor beta chains were read from a single sample in a study of control samples from healthy donors and cancer patients. TCRdb keeps only in-frame clones here, not all; method: immunoSEQ multiplex PCR. The sample records around 230,000 clones, about 94% being singletons. Sequencing input: blood. These receptors were taken from a man aged 50 to 60 in good health. Each CDR3 is given with its conserved first and last residue. D genes are given only for firm matches. Clone size is shown for a subset of rows, as once, few, many or a class of expanded clone.

TRBJ2-1 | TRBV28 | - | - | TGCGCCAGCAGTCCCCCCCCTACAGGGGAGCAGTTCTTC | CASSPPPTGEQFF
TRBJ1-4 | TRBV18 | - | TRBD1 | TGTGCCAGCTCATCCGGGACAGGGGATACGCACGAAAAACTGTTTTTT | CASSSGTGDTHEKLFF
TRBJ2-7 | TRBV6-5 | - | TRBD1 | TGTGCCAGCAGTTACCAAGGGACAGGGGGCCGACACGAGCAGTACTTC | CASSYQGTGGRHEQYF
TRBJ2-2 | TRBV9 | - | TRBD1 | TGTGCCAGCAGCGTACACAGGGGAGACACCGGGGAGCTGTTTTTT | CASSVHRGDTGELFF
TRBJ1-3 | TRBV12-3/TRBV12-4 | - | TRBD1 | TGTGCCACCTCAAGGGGGCGAGGAAACACCATATATTTT | CATSRGRGNTIYF
TRBJ2-5 | TRBV2 | - | - | TGTGCCAGCAATTACGGCCAAGGAGAGACCCAGTACTTC | CASNYGQGETQYF
TRBJ1-4 | TRBV28 | - | - | TGTGCCAGCACCGGTGGGGGGGGAAGAGAAAAACTGTTTTTT | CASTGGGGREKLFF
TRBJ2-2 | TRBV24-1 | once | TRBD1 | TGTGCCACCAGTGAGCCGGGACAGGGGATCGGGGAGCTGTTTTTT | CATSEPGQGIGELFF
TRBJ2-1 | TRBV6-2/TRBV6-3 | - | - | TGTGCCAGCAGCCAGAGGAGCTCCTACAATGAGCAGTTCTTC | CASSQRSSYNEQFF
TRBJ1-1 | TRBV28 | - | TRBD1 | TGTGCCAGCAGTCTCCCCTCACAGGGGATGAACACTGAAGCTTTCTTT | CASSLPSQGMNTEAFF
TRBJ2-5 | TRBV7-2 | - | TRBD2 | TGTGCCAGCAGCTTAGATGGGACTAGCGGGGGGAAGACCCAGTACTTC | CASSLDGTSGGKTQYF